This T cell receptor beta chain was sequenced in a study of cytomegalovirus exposure and HLA in healthy donors. Study findings and constraints: Analysis was performed later, and it showed HLA-associated TCR beta chains to be more clonally expanded than equally common others. In a later analysis, a missense DCLRE1C variant was linked to TCR beta V- and J-gene trimming.

This clone was counted between two and nine times. Its antigen is unknown. Vbeta (60) and Jbeta (13) primers were used in the PCR. Profiling relied on immunoSEQ multiplex PCR, and the TCRdb table lists in-frame clones only, not all of them. Among about 150,000 clones, 70% were seen once, and the ten largest hold under 2.5%. From germline, CDR1 is MDHEN and CDR2 SYDVKM. The CDR3 loop spans 15 amino acids. The V and J ends lost 6 bases and 1 base respectively, with 15 bases between them. V gene TRBV28 combines with J gene TRBJ1-1; a possible D gene is TRBD1 (6 bases). Sequencing input: PBMCs. This sequence originates from a woman aged 55-69 years in good health and CMV-seropositive. This CDR3 is CASRPPTGTNTEAFF. The DNA for the CDR3 is TGTGCCAGCAGGCCCCCGACAGGAACGAACACTGAAGCTTTCTTT.